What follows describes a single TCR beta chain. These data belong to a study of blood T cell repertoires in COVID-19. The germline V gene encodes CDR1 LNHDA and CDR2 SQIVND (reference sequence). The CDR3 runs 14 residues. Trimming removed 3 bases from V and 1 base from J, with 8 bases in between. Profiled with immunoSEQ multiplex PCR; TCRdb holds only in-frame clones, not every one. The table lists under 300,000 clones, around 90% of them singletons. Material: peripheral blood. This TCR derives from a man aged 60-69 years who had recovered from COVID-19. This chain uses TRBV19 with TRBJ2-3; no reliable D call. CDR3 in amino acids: CASSIRIGTDTQYF. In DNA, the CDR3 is TGTGCCAGTAGTATCCGTATTGGCACAGATACGCAGTATTTT.